The rows below give T cell receptor beta chains drawn from one sample of a study of T cell repertoires and HLA-DP antigens. Their recognized antigens are unknown. TCRdb's copy holds only in-frame clones and misses some; the assay was immunoSEQ multiplex PCR. The sample has roughly 70,000 clones; about four fifths are singletons. Sequences were obtained from CD4+ T cells from PBMCs. These receptors all stem from a man in his 60s in good health and CMV-seronegative. Each CDR3 is given with its conserved first and last residue. The D gene is left open where the match is weak. Where a row states a size, it is once, few, many or the class of an expanded clone; other rows omit it.

v_gene	d_gene	j_gene	abundance	CDR3nt	CDR3aa
TRBV6-5	NA	TRBJ2-6	NA	TGTGCCAGCAGTTACTCTCGGGGCGCTGGGGCCAACGTCCTGACTTTC	CASSYSRGAGANVLTF
TRBV4-1	NA	TRBJ1-4	few	TGCGCCAGCAGCCCTCAACAATGGATTGAAAAACTGTTTTTT	CASSPQQWIEKLFF
TRBV7-2	NA	TRBJ1-1	NA	TGTGCCAGCAGCTTGCAGGTCGGACCGGGTGAAGCTTTCTTT	CASSLQVGPGEAFF
TRBV4-1	TRBD2	TRBJ2-1	once	TGCGCCAGCAGCCAAGATGGTGCTAGCGGGGGAGACAATGAGCAGTTCTTC	CASSQDGASGGDNEQFF
TRBV4-2	NA	TRBJ1-3	few	TGTGCCAGCAGCCGCTCGGGTAACTCTGGAAACACCATATATTTT	CASSRSGNSGNTIYF
TRBV28	NA	TRBJ1-6	NA	TGTGCCAGCAGTGGGCCTAGACAGCTCTATAATTCACCCCTCCACTTT	CASSGPRQLYNSPLHF
TRBV18	NA	TRBJ1-6	NA	TGTGCCAGCTCACAAGACAGCCTAAATAATTCACCCCTCCACTTT	CASSQDSLNNSPLHF
TRBV7-2	NA	TRBJ2-5	NA	TGTGCCAGCAGCTTGGTCCTTCAAGAGACCCAGTACTTC	CASSLVLQETQYF
TRBV6-1	NA	TRBJ1-1	NA	TGTGCCAGCAGCGTAGCAGGGCAGCCGAACACTGAAGCTTTCTTT	CASSVAGQPNTEAFF
TRBV19	NA	TRBJ2-5	NA	TGTGCCAGTAGTTCCACCGGGACTCCTCGGACCCAGTACTTC	CASSSTGTPRTQYF
TRBV28	NA	TRBJ1-1	NA	TGTGCCAGCAGGACCTCGGACAGAAAAGCTTTCTTT	CASRTSDRKAFF
TRBV4-2	TRBD2	TRBJ2-2	NA	TGTGCCAGCAGCATCATCATGGGAGGGCAAGGCGGGGAGCTGTTTTTT	CASSIIMGGQGGELFF
TRBV18	NA	TRBJ1-1	NA	TGTGCCAGCTCTCCGGCGGGGGAACCTGAAGCTTTCTTT	CASSPAGEPEAFF
TRBV7-8	TRBD1	TRBJ2-3	NA	TGTGCCAGCAGCTTAGCGGGCAGGGGGTATGGCACAGATACGCAGTATTTT	CASSLAGRGYGTDTQYF
TRBV18	TRBD1	TRBJ2-3	once	TGTGCCAGCTCACCCGGGACAGTCACAGATACGCAGTATTTT	CASSPGTVTDTQYF
TRBV7-2	NA	TRBJ2-3	NA	TGTGCCAGCAGCTTAGGGTCGCGAGATACGCAGTATTTT	CASSLGSRDTQYF
TRBV5-1	NA	TRBJ1-1	NA	TGCGCCAGCAGACAGGGATTAACCCCCACTGAAGCTTTCTTT	CASRQGLTPTEAFF
TRBV7-9	NA	TRBJ1-2	NA	TGTGCCAGCACCAGATTGGGGGCTCAGGGCTACACCTTC	CASTRLGAQGYTF
TRBV12-5	TRBD2	TRBJ2-1	NA	TGTGCTAGTGGGGCTCCGGGACTAGCTAGGAGTGAGCAGTTCTTC	CASGAPGLARSEQFF
TRBV7-2	NA	TRBJ2-5	NA	TGTGCCAGCAGCTTAGCCCAAGAGACCCAGTACTTC	CASSLAQETQYF
TRBV6-5	NA	TRBJ2-1	NA	TGTGCCAGCAGTTACACGGGGGAGCCACCGGAGCAGTTCTTC	CASSYTGEPPEQFF
TRBV25-1	NA	TRBJ1-2	NA	TGTGCCAGCAGTGTACCGGCTAACTATGGCTACACCTTC	CASSVPANYGYTF
TRBV5-4	NA	TRBJ2-1	NA	TGTGCCAGCAGCCTCATGGGACGGAATGAGCAGTTCTTC	CASSLMGRNEQFF
TRBV18	NA	TRBJ2-1	NA	TGTGCCAGCTCACCAGAGCGGAGCGGATTCTCCTACAATGAGCAGTTCTTC	CASSPERSGFSYNEQFF
TRBV15	NA	TRBJ2-3	few	TGTGCCACCAGCAGAGGGGTGCAGACAGATACGCAGTATTTT	CATSRGVQTDTQYF
TRBV5-1	NA	TRBJ1-2	NA	TGCGCCAGCAGCTTGGCGGGAATAGGAGGCTACACCTTC	CASSLAGIGGYTF
TRBV2	TRBD2	TRBJ2-5	NA	TGTGCCAGCACCGGCAGGAGCGGGGGGGCTGAGACCCAGTACTTC	CASTGRSGGAETQYF
TRBV28	TRBD1	TRBJ1-5	NA	TGTGCCAGCAGTCCCAACAGGGGAGGACGAGATCAGCCCCAGCATTTT	CASSPNRGGRDQPQHF
TRBV5-1	NA	TRBJ1-1	NA	TGCGCCAGCAGCCCCAGCGGCCACTTGAACACTGAAGCTTTCTTT	CASSPSGHLNTEAFF
TRBV6-6	NA	TRBJ2-5	NA	TGTGCCAGCAATTCTCAGGGAATTCGAGAGACCCAGTACTTC	CASNSQGIRETQYF
TRBV5-8	NA	TRBJ1-3	few	TGTGCCAGCAGCTCCCAGAGGATTGCTGGAAACACCATATATTTT	CASSSQRIAGNTIYF
TRBV5-4	NA	TRBJ2-3	NA	TGTGCCAGCGAACCCCCCCTGGGGGATACGCAGTATTTT	CASEPPLGDTQYF
TRBV7-6	NA	TRBJ2-7	NA	TGTGCCAGCAGCTACGGGGGGCAACCCTACGAGCAGTACTTC	CASSYGGQPYEQYF
TRBV11-3	TRBD2	TRBJ2-1	NA	TGTGCCAGCAGTCTTACTAGCGGGCCCAACAATGAGCAGTTCTTC	CASSLTSGPNNEQFF
TRBV7-2	NA	TRBJ2-2	NA	TGTGCCAGCAGCTTTCAAGGGCGGAACACCGGGGAGCTGTTTTTT	CASSFQGRNTGELFF
TRBV19	TRBD1	TRBJ2-2	NA	TGTGCCAGTTCCGGGACAGGAGGCACCGGGGAGCTGTTTTTT	CASSGTGGTGELFF
TRBV7-8	NA	TRBJ2-3	NA	TGTGCCAGCAACTTGAGGGGGGGCCTGACAGATACGCAGTATTTT	CASNLRGGLTDTQYF
TRBV19	TRBD1	TRBJ1-2	NA	TGTGCCAGTAGTACCATCTTCCGGGACAGCCCATATGGCTACACCTTC	CASSTIFRDSPYGYTF
TRBV9	TRBD2	TRBJ2-1	NA	TGTGCCAGCAGCGCCATAGCGGGGTCCTACAATGAGCAGTTCTTC	CASSAIAGSYNEQFF
TRBV5-1	TRBD1	TRBJ2-7	NA	TGCGCCAGCAGCCCGGACAGGGCCTCCTCCTACGAGCAGTACTTC	CASSPDRASSYEQYF
TRBV5-1	NA	TRBJ1-4	NA	TGCGCCAGCAGCTCCCCGGACGAAAAACTGTTTTTT	CASSSPDEKLFF
TRBV19	TRBD1	TRBJ1-6	once	TGTGCCAGTAGTACGGGACAGTTTTATTCACCCCTCCACTTT	CASSTGQFYSPLHF
TRBV7-9	TRBD2	TRBJ2-5	NA	TGTGCCAGCAGCTTGACTAGCGGAAACCAAGAGACCCAGTACTTC	CASSLTSGNQETQYF
TRBV19	NA	TRBJ1-1	NA	TGTGCCAGTAGTATAGATAGAGCCCAGAACACTGAAGCTTTCTTT	CASSIDRAQNTEAFF
TRBV5-6	TRBD1	TRBJ1-1	once	TGTGCCAGCAGCAGAGGGACAGGAGAGAACACTGAAGCTTTCTTT	CASSRGTGENTEAFF
TRBV19	TRBD1	TRBJ1-5	NA	TGTGCCAGTAGCCACGGACAGGGTGTTGGTCAGCCCCAGCATTTT	CASSHGQGVGQPQHF
TRBV7-2	NA	TRBJ2-3	NA	TGTGCCAGCAGCTTTCAGGGGGGTACCACAGATACGCAGTATTTT	CASSFQGGTTDTQYF
TRBV5-1	NA	TRBJ1-1	many	TGCGCCAGCAGCATCCGGGGTTTCAACACTGAAGCTTTCTTT	CASSIRGFNTEAFF
TRBV18	TRBD1	TRBJ2-7	NA	TGTGCCAGCTCACGACAGGGGGTGTCTTTCTACGAGCAGTACTTC	CASSRQGVSFYEQYF
TRBV2	NA	TRBJ1-2	NA	TGTGCCAGCAGGGGGAGCCTCGGAAACTATGGCTACACCTTC	CASRGSLGNYGYTF
TRBV10-1	NA	TRBJ2-2	NA	TGCGCCAGCAGTGAGTCACCCTTCACCGGGGAGCTGTTTTTT	CASSESPFTGELFF
TRBV2	NA	TRBJ2-3	NA	TGTGCCAGCAGTGAATTGGACACAGATACGCAGTATTTT	CASSELDTDTQYF
TRBV6-5	NA	TRBJ2-3	NA	TGTGCCAGCAGGCCCGGGACCGAGACAGATACGCAGTATTTT	CASRPGTETDTQYF